These 16 T cell receptor beta chains originate from one sample sequenced in a study of T cells after posttransplantation cyclophosphamide. Treatment was busulfan-fludarabine conditioning, a marrow graft, and cyclophosphamide on days +3 and +4. TCRdb keeps only in-frame clones here, not all; method: immunoSEQ multiplex PCR. The repertoire holds 8,000 or so clones, 90% seen once, with approximately 1.2% in the top ten. The sample in question was CD4+ T cells sorted from blood, obtained roughly 1,400 days after allogeneic stem cell transplant with posttransplant cyclophosphamide. The source of these receptors is a female patient aged 45-60 years who received an allogeneic stem cell transplant from a related donor, was CMV-positive, and had no GVHD. Some T cells may be the graft donor's.

The chain is built from TRBV30 and TRBJ2-1; TRBD1 agrees at 7 bases. V lost 4 bases and J lost 0; bases outside the gene matches: 9. The length of the CDR3 is 16 residues. Germline CDR1 reads GTSNPN; CDR2 reads SVGIG (reference sequence). CDR3 loop: CAWIEPTGASYNEQFF. CDR3 DNA sequence: TGTGCCTGGATTGAGCCCACAGGGGCCTCCTACAATGAGCAGTTCTTC.

V usage is TRBV29-1 and J usage is TRBJ2-7; D possibly corresponds to TRBD2 (7 bases). Trimming took 0 bases from V and 5 from J, leaving 14 bases between them. CDR1 and CDR2 (germline): SQVTM, ANQGSEA. This CDR3 has 14 amino acids. The CDR3 sequence is CSVEDNRGANEQYF. CDR3 sequence (DNA): TGCAGCGTTGAAGATAATCGGGGGGCTAACGAGCAGTACTTC.

J is TRBJ1-4 and V is TRBV18; tentatively, D is TRBD1 (5 bases). Trimming left V 2 bases short and J 6 bases short, with 10 bases between. CDR1 is KGHSH and CDR2 is LQKENI in the germline V gene. CDR3 length equals 14 residues. CDR3 DNA sequence: TGTGCCAGCTCACCAAGGGGTGTCTATGAAAAACTGTTTTTT. Protein: CASSPRGVYEKLFF.

This chain links TRBV10-2 with TRBJ2-7; 7 positions match TRBD2. The V gene end was trimmed by 4 bases and the J gene end by 5 bases; junction bases not matched to a gene: 8. There are 14 residues in the CDR3. CDR1 and CDR2 (germline): WSHSY, SAAADI. This CDR3 is CASSVAGVPDEQYF. Written as DNA, the CDR3 is TGCGCCAGCAGTGTGGCGGGAGTACCAGACGAGCAGTACTTC.

The gene calls are TRBV7-6 and TRBJ2-2; D is perhaps TRBD1 (6 bases). V was clipped by 5 bases and J by 6 bases, with 19 bases between them. Germline V gives CDR1 SGHVS, CDR2 FNYEAQ. The CDR3 runs to 16 residues. The CDR3 region has the DNA TGTGCCAGCAGCATAGGGGCGATGTCAGGGGCCGGGGAGCTGTTTTTT. Translated, it gives CASSIGAMSGAGELFF. The whole variable domain, filled in from reference TRBV7-6 and TRBJ2-2, reads GAGVSQSPRYKVTKRGQDVALRCDPISGHVSLYWYRQALGQGPEFLTYFNYEAQQDKSGLPNDRFSAERPEGSISTLTIQRTEQRDSAMYRCASSIGAMSGAGELFFGEGSRLTVL.

The chain joins TRBV7-2 to TRBJ1-1, with D hard to call. This CDR3 spans 15 amino acids. The germline V gene encodes CDR1 SGHTA and CDR2 FQGNSA. V was cut by 8 bases and J by 1 base, with 17 bases left in between. The CDR3 protein is CASRKSSEPNTEAFF. In DNA form, the CDR3 reads TGTGCCAGCCGCAAGAGTTCCGAACCGAACACTGAAGCTTTCTTT.

The chain carries TRBV7-2 and TRBJ2-7; D call uncertain. The germline V gene encodes CDR1 SGHTA and CDR2 FQGNSA. V was trimmed by 1 base and J by 5 bases, leaving 6 bases between them. This CDR3 has 12 amino acids. The CDR3 sequence is CASSLVFNEQYF. CDR3 nucleotide sequence: TGTGCCAGCAGCTTAGTGTTCAACGAGCAGTACTTC.

This clone was seen a few times. The CDR3 here is CASSAQQGGASGNTIYF. The DNA of the CDR3 is TGCGCCAGCAGCGCCCAACAAGGGGGAGCCTCTGGAAACACCATATATTTT. This chain connects TRBV5-1 to TRBJ1-3; TRBD1 might be the D (6 bases). The V gene lost 4 bases and the J gene lost 0 bases, with 17 bases spanning the gap. Germline V gene data show CDR1 as SGHRS and CDR2 as YFSETQ. CDR3 length: 17 amino acids.

This chain connects TRBV7-9 to TRBJ1-3; a possible D gene is TRBD1 (6 bases). Germline assignment: CDR1 SEHNR and CDR2 FQNEAQ (reference sequence). The CDR3 is 13 residues long. Trimming cost V 2 bases and J 5 bases, with 7 bases left between them. CDR3 in amino acids: CASSLQGRNTIYF. The DNA of the CDR3 is TGTGCCAGCAGCTTACAGGGGAGAAACACCATATATTTT.

This clone was found a few times. The chain recombines TRBV28 with TRBJ1-3; D may be TRBD1 (5 bases). Trimming shortened V by 6 bases and J by 0 bases, and 12 bases separated the two germline ends. The CDR3 sequence is 15 residues long. Looked up from germline, CDR1 is MDHEN and CDR2 is SYDVKM. The CDR3 DNA follows: TGTGCCAGCAGCCAAGGGGATACCTCTGGAAACACCATATATTTT. The encoded protein is CASSQGDTSGNTIYF.

The rearrangement links TRBV5-1 to TRBJ1-1; D is ambiguous. V shed 0 bases and J shed 3 bases, with 6 bases lying between them. The V gene's germline CDR1 is SGHRS and CDR2 YFSETQ. The CDR3 covers 13 residues. CDR3 sequence (DNA): TGCGCCAGCAGCTTGGCCGGGGACACTGAAGCTTTCTTT. Translating gives CASSLAGDTEAFF.

This clone was picked up one time. The rearrangement joins TRBV19 to TRBJ2-1, with 9 bases matching TRBD1. Germline V gene sequence: CDR1 LNHDA, CDR2 SQIVND (reference sequence). The CDR3 spans 14 residues. The V segment lost 9 bases and the J segment 5 bases; nucleotides outside the gene matches: 8. The CDR3 nucleotides are TGTGCCAGCGGTACGGGACAGGGTAACAATGAGCAGTTCTTC. Translating it yields CASGTGQGNNEQFF. Full variable domain (missing parts from reference TRBV19 and TRBJ2-1): DGGITQSPKYLFRKEGQNVTLSCEQNLNHDAMYWYRQDPGQGLRLIYYSQIVNDFQKGDIAEGYSVSREKKESFPLTVTSAQKNPTAFYLCASGTGQGNNEQFFGPGTRLTVL.

This sequence joins TRBV6-6 and TRBJ2-3; 7 positions match TRBD1. J gave up 7 bases and V 8 bases, and 15 bases lay outside the gene matches. Germline CDR1 and CDR2: MNHNY and SVGAGI (reference sequence). CDR3 length equals 15 residues. The CDR3 protein is CASQGQTYRSHTQYF. In nucleotides, the CDR3 is TGTGCCAGCCAGGGACAGACTTATCGGTCGCATACGCAGTATTTT.

The chain employs TRBV7-6 and TRBJ1-5, with 8 bases that match TRBD1. Germline-derived CDR1 and CDR2 are SGHVS and FNYEAQ. The CDR3 loop spans 14 amino acids. V dropped 4 bases and J dropped 5; count of bases not matched to a gene: 4. CDR3 DNA: TGTGCCAGCAGCTCCAGGGGGCTTCATCAGCCCCAGCATTTT. It encodes CASSSRGLHQPQHF.

The chain links TRBV30 to TRBJ2-5; 14 nucleotides agree with TRBD2. V trimming: 3 bases; J trimming: 7 bases; junction bases outside the gene matches: 4. Germline-derived CDR1 and CDR2 are GTSNPN and SVGIG (reference sequence). There are 14 residues in the CDR3. CDR3 loop: CAWRTSGRVGTQYF. The DNA of the CDR3 is TGTGCCTGGAGGACTAGCGGGAGGGTGGGGACCCAGTACTTC.

The chain uses TRBV2 and TRBJ1-2; D might be TRBD1 (5 bases). Trimming left V 6 bases short and J 1 base short, with 6 bases between. The germline V gene has CDR1 SNHLY and CDR2 FYNNEI. The CDR3 has 12 residues. This CDR3 reads CASRTDNYGYTF. DNA of the CDR3: TGTGCCAGCAGGACAGATAACTATGGCTACACCTTC. The full variable domain, with the rest looked up from reference TRBV2 and TRBJ1-2, is EPEVTQTPSHQVTQMGQEVILRCVPISNHLYFYWYRQILGQKVEFLVSFYNNEISEKSEIFDDQFSVERPDGSNFTLKIRSTKLEDSAMYFCASRTDNYGYTFGSGTRLTVV.